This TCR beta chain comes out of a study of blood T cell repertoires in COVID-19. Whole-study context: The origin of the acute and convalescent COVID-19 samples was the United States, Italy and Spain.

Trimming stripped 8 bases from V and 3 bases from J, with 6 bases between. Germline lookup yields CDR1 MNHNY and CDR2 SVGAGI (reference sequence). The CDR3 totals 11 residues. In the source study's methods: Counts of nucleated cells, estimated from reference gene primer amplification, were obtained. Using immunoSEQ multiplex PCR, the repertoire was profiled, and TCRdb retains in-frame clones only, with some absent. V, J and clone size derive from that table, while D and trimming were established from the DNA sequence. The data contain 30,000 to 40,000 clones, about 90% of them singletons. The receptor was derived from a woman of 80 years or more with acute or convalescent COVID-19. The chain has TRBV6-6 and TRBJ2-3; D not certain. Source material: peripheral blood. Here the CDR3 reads CASQATDTQYF. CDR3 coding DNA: TGTGCCAGCCAGGCGACAGATACGCAGTATTTT.